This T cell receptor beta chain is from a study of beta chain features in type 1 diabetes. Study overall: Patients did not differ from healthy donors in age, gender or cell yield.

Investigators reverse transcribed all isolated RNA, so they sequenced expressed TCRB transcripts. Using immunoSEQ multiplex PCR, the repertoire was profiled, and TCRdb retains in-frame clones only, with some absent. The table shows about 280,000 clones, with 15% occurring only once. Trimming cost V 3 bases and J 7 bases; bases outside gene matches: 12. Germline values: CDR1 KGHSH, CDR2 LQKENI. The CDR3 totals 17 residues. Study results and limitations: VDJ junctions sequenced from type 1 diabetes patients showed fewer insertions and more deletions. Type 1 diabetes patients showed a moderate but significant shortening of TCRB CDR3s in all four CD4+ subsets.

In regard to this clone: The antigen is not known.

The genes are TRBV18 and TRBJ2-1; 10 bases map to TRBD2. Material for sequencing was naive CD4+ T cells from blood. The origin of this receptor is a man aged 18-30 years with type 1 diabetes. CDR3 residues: CASSPQPRELAGNEQFF. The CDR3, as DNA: TGTGCCAGCTCACCCCAACCCCGGGAACTAGCGGGGAATGAGCAGTTCTTC.